One and the same sample provided the 4 T cell receptor beta chains below, sequenced in a study of cytomegalovirus exposure and HLA in healthy donors. Amplification used 60 Vbeta primers and 13 Jbeta primers. Profiled with immunoSEQ multiplex PCR; TCRdb holds only in-frame clones, not every one. The profile shows over 150,000 clones, roughly 79% of them singletons. Sequenced input: PBMCs. Source of these receptors: a woman between 50 and 59 years old in good health and CMV-seronegative.

The chain carries TRBV19 and TRBJ2-7; 10 nucleotides align to TRBD1. CDR1 is LNHDA and CDR2 is SQIVND in the germline V gene (reference sequence). The CDR3 totals 15 residues. V gave up 4 bases and J gave up 2 bases; unmatched junction bases: 5. CDR3 in amino acids: CASSTWDRGAYEQYF. The CDR3 DNA is TGTGCCAGTAGTACCTGGGACAGGGGAGCCTACGAGCAGTACTTC.

This chain links TRBV28 with TRBJ2-3; 9 bases are shared with TRBD1. Germline CDR1 and CDR2: MDHEN and SYDVKM. Trimming took 5 bases from V and 0 from J; bases not matched to a gene: 12. The CDR3 is 18 amino acids. CDR3: CASSDRGRRGPSTDTQYF. The CDR3 DNA is TGTGCCAGCAGTGACAGGGGGAGGCGGGGCCCTAGCACAGATACGCAGTATTTT.

Only a few counts were recorded for this clone. The gene calls are TRBV27 and TRBJ1-1, with 12 bases matching TRBD1. CDR1 MNHEY and CDR2 SMNVEV come from the germline V gene (reference sequence). The CDR3 is 15 residues long. V dropped 6 bases and J dropped 4; count of bases not matched to a gene: 6. The chain's CDR3 is CASSQGGQGATEAFF. CDR3 in DNA: TGTGCCAGCAGCCAGGGGGGACAGGGGGCCACTGAAGCTTTCTTT.

This clone is a singleton in its sample. This rearrangement joins TRBV28 to TRBJ2-5; D may be TRBD2 (6 bases). The CDR3 length is 14 residues. Between the trimmed V and J ends, which lost 8 bases and 6 bases, there was a span of 19 bases. The germline V gene encodes CDR1 MDHEN and CDR2 SYDVKM. DNA of the CDR3: TGTGCCAGCGGGGGGACCGACCCAGCGAAGACCCAGTACTTC. Its protein is CASGGTDPAKTQYF.